This T cell receptor (beta chain) was profiled in a study of beta chain features in type 1 diabetes (dated by TCRdb to between 2018 and 2020). About the investigation overall: Mean age, gender distribution, total cell number and subset yield did not differ between patients and healthy donors. A total of around 110,000,000 sorted cells were examined across all samples, and a strong correlation was observed between cell number per subset and RNA yield. In the study, recently diagnosed type 1 diabetes patients and matched healthy donors were compared on the TCRB repertoires of their sorted circulating CD4+ T cell subsets. Regulatory and stem cell-like memory subsets were obtained from only 8 patients and about eight healthy donors, while naive and central memory subsets were obtained from all 30 or so donors. Study-wide findings and limitations: Shorter templates might have been favored by PCR, but patient and control samples were amplified and corrected together, so both groups would have been affected equally by any skew. Because cDNA was sequenced instead of genomic DNA, activated cells with high expression could be over-represented, although the groups did not differ in activation or CD3 levels. Naive, central memory and regulatory TCRB repertoires appeared to be more alike among patients than among healthy donors. In all four CD4+ subsets, TCRB CDR3 length was moderately but significantly shorter in type 1 diabetes patients. HLA sub-analyses involved small numbers of individuals, so any influence of HLA type on TCRB rearrangement remained unresolved. At VDJ recombination sites, patients with type 1 diabetes made fewer insertions and deleted more nucleotides, a pattern implying thymic rearrangement abnormalities.

The High Capacity cDNA Reverse Transcription Kit was used to reverse transcribe all of the isolated RNA, meaning that expressed TCRB transcripts were what got sequenced. Deep immunoSEQ sequencing was applied to naive, central memory and regulatory T cell samples, giving an average of roughly 3.3 million total reads per sample. Sorted cells were lysed in RLT buffer, and RNA was extracted using DNase-treated RNeasy Micro or Mini kits according to cell number. Each cell subset was processed on its own to prevent cross-contamination, while patient and healthy donor samples were processed together. The immunoSEQ multiplex PCR was used to amplify TCRB sequences from cDNA, generating 87-bp fragments that spanned the CDR3 region. The amplicons were sequenced using the Illumina HiSeq platform. As for how the authors treated the data: PCR bias was corrected computationally using synthetic template baselines, and reads within Hamming distance 2 were collapsed, with unmergeable singletons discarded. Reads were aligned against IMGT so that V, D and J genes, CDR3 length and insertions or deletions at six rearrangement sites could be assigned. Within each subset, clonotype counts were normalized to sorted cell number, after which true diversity and Gini coefficients were computed with the tcR R package. The overlap coefficient, calculated on TCRB nucleotide sequences, was used to quantify repertoire sharing. TCRdb holds this immuneACCESS table with in-frame rearrangements only. Some clones are missing; in checked studies, unresolved V genes explain under half, and the rest has no known cause. V and J calls and clone size are given by that table; D and trimming were obtained from the DNA. Across this sample there are about 180,000 clones, with about 7.9% seen only once. The ten largest make up 0.5% of the sample.

Ten or more counts support this clone. Its recognized antigen is unknown. It has no much larger one-base neighbor in the sample; base qualities were not kept. Including cysteine and phenylalanine, the CDR3 has 15 amino acids. Of all the DNA, just the CDR3 is kept, 45 bases in frame from base 1. V sheds 0 bases and J sheds 0 bases, leaving 11 bases between their ends. CDR1 and CDR2, per the germline V gene (reference sequence), are GTSNPN and SVGIG. From each donor, a single peripheral blood sample of around 120 mL on average was drawn into heparinised tubes. A BD FACSAria II was used to sort naive, central memory, regulatory and stem cell-like memory CD4+ T cells with a panel that included CD45RO, CCR7, CD25, CD127, CD95 and CD27. Purity was above 95% for every sorted population. Right away, PBMCs were isolated by Lymphoprep density gradient centrifugation and were stained directly, with no culture step. So that batch effects would be minimized, each experiment stained and sorted samples in pairs, pairing one healthy donor with one patient.

This clonotype was sampled from a man younger than 35 with type 1 diabetes. Sequences were obtained from central memory CD4+ T cells from blood. This chain joins TRBV30 to TRBJ1-1; possibly the D gene is TRBD1, per 5 matching bases. The nucleotide sequence is TGTGCCTGGAGTGTAACTCCAGGGCTGAACACTGAAGCTTTCTTT. Its product reads: CAWSVTPGLNTEAFF.